This T cell receptor beta chain was observed in a study of CD8+ T cells in alopecia areata. Study in general: Once tofacitinib had been taken for 6 to 18 months, 6 months off drug followed.

Treatment denoted: oral pan-JAK inhibitor, 5-10 mg twice daily. Extracted RNA was reverse transcribed, and the resulting cDNA served as sequencing template. Sequencing used immunoSEQ multiplex PCR; TCRdb keeps in-frame clones, though not all of them. The sample shows hundreds of thousands of clones, around 66% of them seen only once. This clone occurred a few times. The CDR3 spans 13 residues. Trimming stripped 0 bases from V and 9 bases from J, with 11 bases between. Germline V gene sequence: CDR1 GTSNPN, CDR2 SVGIG (reference sequence). This receptor was taken from a human donor with alopecia areata. V usage is TRBV30 and J usage is TRBJ2-2; no reliable D call. Source: CD4+ T cells sorted from blood, taken between weeks 44 and 45, from a patient treated with tofacitinib. CDR3 in amino acids: CAWSVLGDRELFF. In DNA form, the CDR3 reads TGTGCCTGGAGTGTACTTGGGGATCGGGAGCTGTTTTTT.